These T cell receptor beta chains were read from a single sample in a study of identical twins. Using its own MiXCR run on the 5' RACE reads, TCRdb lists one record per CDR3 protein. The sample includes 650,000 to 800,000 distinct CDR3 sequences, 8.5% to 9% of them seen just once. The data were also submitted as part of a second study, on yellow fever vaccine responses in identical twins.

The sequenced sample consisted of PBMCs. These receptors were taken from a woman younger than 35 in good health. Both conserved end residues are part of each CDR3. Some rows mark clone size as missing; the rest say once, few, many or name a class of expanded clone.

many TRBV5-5 CASSLRTGIITGELFF
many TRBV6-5 CASSYRGQETQYF
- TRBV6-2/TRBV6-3 CASSFRQAGYEQYF
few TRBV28 CASTLLGQENSPLHF
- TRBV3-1 CASSQERDRGSTEAFF
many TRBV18 CASSPRGENTEAFF
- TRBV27 CASSHGPTDTQYF
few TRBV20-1 CSALIQGMGKLFF
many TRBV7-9 CASSPQGRDEQYF
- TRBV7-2 CASSLAKLAGRPFGDTQYF
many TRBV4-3 CASSQDRGARGDEQYF
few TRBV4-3 CASSQGIAGQYEQYF
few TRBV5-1 CASSYGQTNEQFF
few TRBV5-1 CASSYVQGASTEAFF
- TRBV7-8 CASSLDSRGKVGTQYF
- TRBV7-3 CASSWRGDEYF
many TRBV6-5 CASSYVGDYGYTF
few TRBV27 CASSMSRGETQYF
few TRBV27 CASRRQGTTTDTQYF
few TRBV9 CASSVGRQPYEQYF
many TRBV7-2 CASSWTVTYEQYF
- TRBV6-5 CASSYSVGLDTEAFF
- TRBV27 CASSPSGATIQYF
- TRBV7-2 CASSPTTFNTGELFF
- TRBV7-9 CASSSVELFF
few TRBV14 CASSHSPYEQYF
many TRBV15 CATSPGRGGVYEQYF
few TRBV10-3 CAISEGFRGGGSETQYF
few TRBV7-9 CASSLAGSGSEQYF
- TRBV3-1 CASSQDGLAGVEQYF
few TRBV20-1 CSAREGGGSEKLFF
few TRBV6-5 CASSSLERETQYF
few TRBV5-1 CASSFGGGILQETQYF
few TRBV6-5 CASSTWRPVNSPLHF
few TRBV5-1 CASSLGTGISYTF
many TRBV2 CASSEAGAGTDTQYF
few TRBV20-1 CSARPRRASTDTQYF
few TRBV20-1 CSATIPGRGRDEQYF
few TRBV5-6 CASSWRGSHEQFF
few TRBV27 CASSLRFSGRGNEQFF
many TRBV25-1 CASSESAGSHEQYF
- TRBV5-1 CASSSSGNNSPLHF
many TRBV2 CASGGLAVTDTQYF
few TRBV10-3 CAISDPRRGGNQPQHF
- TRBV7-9 CASTSLAGAMNTDTQYF
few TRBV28 CASSPHGQGANEKLFF
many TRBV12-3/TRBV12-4 CASSLDTDLSTDTQYF
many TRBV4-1 CASSQPGTSGGLEQYF